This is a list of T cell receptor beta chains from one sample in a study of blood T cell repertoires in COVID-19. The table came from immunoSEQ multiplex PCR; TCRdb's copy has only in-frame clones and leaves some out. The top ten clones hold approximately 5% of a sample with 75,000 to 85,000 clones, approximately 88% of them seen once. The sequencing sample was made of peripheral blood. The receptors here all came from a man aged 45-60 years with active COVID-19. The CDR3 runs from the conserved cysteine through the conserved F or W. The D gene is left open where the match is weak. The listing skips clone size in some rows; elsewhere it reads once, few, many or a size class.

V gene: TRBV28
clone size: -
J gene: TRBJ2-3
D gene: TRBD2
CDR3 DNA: TGTGCCAGCAGTAGCGGGGGTAAGACAGATACGCAGTATTTT
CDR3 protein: CASSSGGKTDTQYF

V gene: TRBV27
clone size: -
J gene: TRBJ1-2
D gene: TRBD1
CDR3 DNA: TGTGCCAGCCTTAGGGTGGGGACAGGGGGAAGCTACACCTTC
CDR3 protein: CASLRVGTGGSYTF

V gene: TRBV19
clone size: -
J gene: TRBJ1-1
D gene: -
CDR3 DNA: TGTGCCAGTAGTGACCCGGGAGACCCTATGAACACTGAAGCTTTCTTT
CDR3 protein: CASSDPGDPMNTEAFF

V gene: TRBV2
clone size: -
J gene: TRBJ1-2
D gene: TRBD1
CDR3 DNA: TGTGCCAGCAGTTTCCAGGGGGCGAGCCTTGGTGGCTACACCTTC
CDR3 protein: CASSFQGASLGGYTF

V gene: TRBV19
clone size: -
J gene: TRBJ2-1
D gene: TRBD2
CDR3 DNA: TGTGCCAGTAGTTCCCCCGGAGCGGGATCGTACAATGAGCAGTTCTTC
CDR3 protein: CASSSPGAGSYNEQFF

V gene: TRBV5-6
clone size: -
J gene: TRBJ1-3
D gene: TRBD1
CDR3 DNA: TGTGCCAGCAGTAAGACAGGGAGAAACACCATATATTTT
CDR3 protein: CASSKTGRNTIYF

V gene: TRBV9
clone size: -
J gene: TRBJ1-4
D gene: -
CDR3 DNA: TGTGCCAGCAGCGTAGGAATTTGCCTCTACCTTCGGGGACTGTTTTTT
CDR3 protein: CASSVGICLYLRGLFF

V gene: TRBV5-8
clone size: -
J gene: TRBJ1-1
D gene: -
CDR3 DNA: TGTGCCACGGGAAGAGGGCTGAACACTGAAGCTTTCTTT
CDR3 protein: CATGRGLNTEAFF

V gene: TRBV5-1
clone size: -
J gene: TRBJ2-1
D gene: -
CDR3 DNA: TGCGCCAGCAGCATAGGCCAGGAGGGAGATGAGCAGTTCTTC
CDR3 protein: CASSIGQEGDEQFF

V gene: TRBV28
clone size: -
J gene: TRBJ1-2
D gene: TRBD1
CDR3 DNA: TGTGCCAGCAGCCTCACCGGGACAGCGACCCCTCGGGTCTATGGCTACACCTTC
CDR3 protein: CASSLTGTATPRVYGYTF

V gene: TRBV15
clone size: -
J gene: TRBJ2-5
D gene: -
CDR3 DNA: TGTGCCACCAGCATTATTCGAGAGACCCAGTACTTC
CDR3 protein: CATSIIRETQYF

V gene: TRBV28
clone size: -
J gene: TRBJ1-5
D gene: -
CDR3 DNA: TGTGCCAGCAGCGAGGGGGGGCTGAGCAATCAGCCCCAGCATTTT
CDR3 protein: CASSEGGLSNQPQHF

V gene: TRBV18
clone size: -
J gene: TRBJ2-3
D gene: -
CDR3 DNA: TGTGCCAGCTCACCACCAGGGGCTAGCGGCACAGATACGCAGTATTTT
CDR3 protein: CASSPPGASGTDTQYF

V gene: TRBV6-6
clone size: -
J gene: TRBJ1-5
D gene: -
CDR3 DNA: TGTGCCAGCAGTTACGGAGAGGCAGTAGGCAATCAGCCCCAGCATTTT
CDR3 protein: CASSYGEAVGNQPQHF

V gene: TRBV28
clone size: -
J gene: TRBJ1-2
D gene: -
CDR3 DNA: TGTGCCAGCAGGGCCGCAGGGGGCTACACCTTC
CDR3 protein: CASRAAGGYTF

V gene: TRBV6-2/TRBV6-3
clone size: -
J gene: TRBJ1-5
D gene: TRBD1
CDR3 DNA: TGTGCCAGCAGCCCTACGACCGGGACAGGGGCCAATCAGCCCCAGCATTTT
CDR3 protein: CASSPTTGTGANQPQHF

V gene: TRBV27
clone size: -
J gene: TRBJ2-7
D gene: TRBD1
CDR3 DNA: TGTGCCAGCAGGGGACAGGGGAACGAGCAGTACTTC
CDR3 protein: CASRGQGNEQYF

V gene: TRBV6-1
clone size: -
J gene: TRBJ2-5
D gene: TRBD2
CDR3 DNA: TGTGCCAGCAGTGAGAGGGACCCGGGGGGGAAGACCCAGTACTTC
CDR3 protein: CASSERDPGGKTQYF

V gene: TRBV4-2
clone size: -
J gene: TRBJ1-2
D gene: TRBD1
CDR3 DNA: TGTGCCAGCAGCCCGGGACAGACTGACTATGGCTACACCTTC
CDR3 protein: CASSPGQTDYGYTF

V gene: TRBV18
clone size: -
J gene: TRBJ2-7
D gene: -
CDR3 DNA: TGTGCCAGCACCACAGGGTCCGACGAGCAGTACTTC
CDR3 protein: CASTTGSDEQYF

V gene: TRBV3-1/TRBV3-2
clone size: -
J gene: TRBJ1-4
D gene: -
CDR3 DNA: TGTGCCAGCAGCCCGATAAGGGGTAGGAATGAAAAACTGTTTTTT
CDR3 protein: CASSPIRGRNEKLFF

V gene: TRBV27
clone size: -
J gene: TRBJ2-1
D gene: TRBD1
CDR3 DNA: TGTGCCAGCAGTTTATCCCGGCCAGGGGGCTACAATGAGCAGTTCTTC
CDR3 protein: CASSLSRPGGYNEQFF

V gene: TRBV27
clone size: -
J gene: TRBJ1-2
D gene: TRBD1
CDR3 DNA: TGTGCCAGCAGTGACCGGGACAGCCCCTATGGCTACACCTTC
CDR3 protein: CASSDRDSPYGYTF

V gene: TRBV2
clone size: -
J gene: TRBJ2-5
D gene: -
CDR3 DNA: TGTGCCAGCAGCCCGGTAAAGTCAGCGGAGACCCAGTACTTC
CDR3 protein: CASSPVKSAETQYF

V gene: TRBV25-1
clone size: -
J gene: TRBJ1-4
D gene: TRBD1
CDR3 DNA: TGTGCCAGCAGTGACCGACAGGGCAATGAAAAACTGTTTTTT
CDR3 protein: CASSDRQGNEKLFF

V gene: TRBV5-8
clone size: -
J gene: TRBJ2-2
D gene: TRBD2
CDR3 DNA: TGTGCCAGCAGCTCAGGGCTAGCGGGGGTTACCGGGGAGCTGTTTTTT
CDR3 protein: CASSSGLAGVTGELFF

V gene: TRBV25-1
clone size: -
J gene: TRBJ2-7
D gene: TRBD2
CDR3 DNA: TGTGCCAGCAGTGGGCGAAGTGGGCGGGGGGCCTACGAGCAGTACTTC
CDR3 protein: CASSGRSGRGAYEQYF

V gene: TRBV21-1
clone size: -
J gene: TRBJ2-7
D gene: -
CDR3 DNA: TGTGCCAGCAGCAAAGGTCTGTTCGGGTCATTGGCGGGAGGCCAAGCCTACGAGCAGTACTTC
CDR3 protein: CASSKGLFGSLAGGQAYEQYF

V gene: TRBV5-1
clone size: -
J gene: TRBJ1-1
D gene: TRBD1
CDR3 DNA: TGCGCCAGCAGCTCCAAACCTCCGGGACAGATGAACACTGAAGCTTTCTTT
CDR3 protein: CASSSKPPGQMNTEAFF

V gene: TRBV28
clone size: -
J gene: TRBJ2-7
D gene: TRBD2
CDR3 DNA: TGTGCCAGCCTCCAGACTAGCGGACTAAGCTCCTACGAGCAGTACTTC
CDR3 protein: CASLQTSGLSSYEQYF

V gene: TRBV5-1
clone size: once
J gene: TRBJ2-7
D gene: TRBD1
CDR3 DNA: TGCGCCAGCAGCTTGGATCCAGGGGGTGCCTACGAGCAGTACTTC
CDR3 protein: CASSLDPGGAYEQYF